This TCR beta chain was profiled in a study of cytomegalovirus exposure and HLA in healthy donors. As concerns this clone: Its antigen is currently unknown.

Each donor's status was that of a healthy bone marrow donor. Likely unrecorded immune exposures existed in these nominally healthy donors. The PCR had 60 Vbeta and 13 Jbeta primers. As processed by the authors: In a later analysis, 70 million to 80 million unique TCR beta chains included roughly 11 million shared by two or more donors. Sequencing used immunoSEQ multiplex PCR; TCRdb keeps in-frame clones, though not all of them. V and J calls and clone size are copied from that table; D and trimming were computed from the DNA. The sample carries about 140,000 clones, about four fifths recorded once. The study, taken as a whole, reports: A later analysis reportedly found that, within productive TCRs, an Asian-associated ancestry cluster had fewer N-insertions than the mean observed across the roughly 670 donors.

Material for sequencing was PBMCs. This clonotype was obtained from a man in his thirties or forties in good health.

Written as DNA, the CDR3 is TGTGCCAGCAGAAAGACAGGGCCTTATGGCTACACCTTC. Amino acids: CASRKTGPYGYTF. The chain employs TRBV6-1 and TRBJ1-2; 7 bases are shared with TRBD1. J was trimmed by 5 bases and V by 6 bases; bases with no gene match: 6. The CDR3 is made up of 13 amino acids. From germline, CDR1 is MNHNS and CDR2 SASEGT.